This T cell receptor (beta chain) was recorded in a study of Ad26.COV2.S vaccination and SARS-CoV-2 variants. Study conclusions and caveats: Non-spike TCR breadth showed similarity between vaccine and placebo recipients. Relative to placebo recipients, vaccine recipients exhibited elevated spike-specific TCR breadth. Responses of T cells in total may have been underestimated by the TCR breadth and depth analyses.

V lost 6 bases and J 0 bases, leaving 14 bases between the germline ends. Germline V gene data show CDR1 as MRHNA and CDR2 as SNTAGT. CDR3 length: 15 residues. This clone has only a few counts. The antigen is not known. Assay: immunoSEQ multiplex PCR; the TCRdb copy retains only in-frame clones and omits some. The table has some 180,000 clones, around 90% seen once. The sequencing here drew on peripheral blood, taken after recovery from COVID-19. The source of this sequence is a human donor who had recovered from COVID-19. This chain links TRBV6-4 with TRBJ1-1, with TRBD1 as a possible D gene (5 bases). CDR3 coding DNA: TGTGCCAGCAGACCCTCCCCAGGGTTGAACACTGAAGCTTTCTTT. Protein product: CASRPSPGLNTEAFF.